The TCR beta chain under discussion was sequenced for a study of CD8+CD57+ T cells in acquired aplastic anemia. For the study at large: Mean DNA quantity obtained from sorted CD4+ and CD8+ cells was about 3.2 ug.

The sample holds one count of this clonotype. Germline assignment: CDR1 SGHRS and CDR2 YFSETQ. The CDR3 totals 12 residues. Trimming removed 6 bases from V and 7 bases from J; junction bases left unmatched: 4. The study profiled TCR beta VDJ and CDR3 using genomic DNA as template. TCRdb independently ran MiXCR on the reads; one entry per CDR3 protein. Altogether over 200,000 distinct CDR3 sequences are present, under 65% being singletons, with the ten largest covering 25% to 35%. Material for sequencing was sorted CD4+, CD8+, or CD8+CD57+ T cells (not recorded which) from PBMCs. The sequence was obtained from a human donor in good health. The chain employs TRBV5-1 and TRBJ2-7; 10 bases align to TRBD1. CDR3 in amino acids: CASTWTGGEQYF. The CDR3 bases are TGCGCCAGCACCTGGACAGGGGGGGAGCAGTACTTC.